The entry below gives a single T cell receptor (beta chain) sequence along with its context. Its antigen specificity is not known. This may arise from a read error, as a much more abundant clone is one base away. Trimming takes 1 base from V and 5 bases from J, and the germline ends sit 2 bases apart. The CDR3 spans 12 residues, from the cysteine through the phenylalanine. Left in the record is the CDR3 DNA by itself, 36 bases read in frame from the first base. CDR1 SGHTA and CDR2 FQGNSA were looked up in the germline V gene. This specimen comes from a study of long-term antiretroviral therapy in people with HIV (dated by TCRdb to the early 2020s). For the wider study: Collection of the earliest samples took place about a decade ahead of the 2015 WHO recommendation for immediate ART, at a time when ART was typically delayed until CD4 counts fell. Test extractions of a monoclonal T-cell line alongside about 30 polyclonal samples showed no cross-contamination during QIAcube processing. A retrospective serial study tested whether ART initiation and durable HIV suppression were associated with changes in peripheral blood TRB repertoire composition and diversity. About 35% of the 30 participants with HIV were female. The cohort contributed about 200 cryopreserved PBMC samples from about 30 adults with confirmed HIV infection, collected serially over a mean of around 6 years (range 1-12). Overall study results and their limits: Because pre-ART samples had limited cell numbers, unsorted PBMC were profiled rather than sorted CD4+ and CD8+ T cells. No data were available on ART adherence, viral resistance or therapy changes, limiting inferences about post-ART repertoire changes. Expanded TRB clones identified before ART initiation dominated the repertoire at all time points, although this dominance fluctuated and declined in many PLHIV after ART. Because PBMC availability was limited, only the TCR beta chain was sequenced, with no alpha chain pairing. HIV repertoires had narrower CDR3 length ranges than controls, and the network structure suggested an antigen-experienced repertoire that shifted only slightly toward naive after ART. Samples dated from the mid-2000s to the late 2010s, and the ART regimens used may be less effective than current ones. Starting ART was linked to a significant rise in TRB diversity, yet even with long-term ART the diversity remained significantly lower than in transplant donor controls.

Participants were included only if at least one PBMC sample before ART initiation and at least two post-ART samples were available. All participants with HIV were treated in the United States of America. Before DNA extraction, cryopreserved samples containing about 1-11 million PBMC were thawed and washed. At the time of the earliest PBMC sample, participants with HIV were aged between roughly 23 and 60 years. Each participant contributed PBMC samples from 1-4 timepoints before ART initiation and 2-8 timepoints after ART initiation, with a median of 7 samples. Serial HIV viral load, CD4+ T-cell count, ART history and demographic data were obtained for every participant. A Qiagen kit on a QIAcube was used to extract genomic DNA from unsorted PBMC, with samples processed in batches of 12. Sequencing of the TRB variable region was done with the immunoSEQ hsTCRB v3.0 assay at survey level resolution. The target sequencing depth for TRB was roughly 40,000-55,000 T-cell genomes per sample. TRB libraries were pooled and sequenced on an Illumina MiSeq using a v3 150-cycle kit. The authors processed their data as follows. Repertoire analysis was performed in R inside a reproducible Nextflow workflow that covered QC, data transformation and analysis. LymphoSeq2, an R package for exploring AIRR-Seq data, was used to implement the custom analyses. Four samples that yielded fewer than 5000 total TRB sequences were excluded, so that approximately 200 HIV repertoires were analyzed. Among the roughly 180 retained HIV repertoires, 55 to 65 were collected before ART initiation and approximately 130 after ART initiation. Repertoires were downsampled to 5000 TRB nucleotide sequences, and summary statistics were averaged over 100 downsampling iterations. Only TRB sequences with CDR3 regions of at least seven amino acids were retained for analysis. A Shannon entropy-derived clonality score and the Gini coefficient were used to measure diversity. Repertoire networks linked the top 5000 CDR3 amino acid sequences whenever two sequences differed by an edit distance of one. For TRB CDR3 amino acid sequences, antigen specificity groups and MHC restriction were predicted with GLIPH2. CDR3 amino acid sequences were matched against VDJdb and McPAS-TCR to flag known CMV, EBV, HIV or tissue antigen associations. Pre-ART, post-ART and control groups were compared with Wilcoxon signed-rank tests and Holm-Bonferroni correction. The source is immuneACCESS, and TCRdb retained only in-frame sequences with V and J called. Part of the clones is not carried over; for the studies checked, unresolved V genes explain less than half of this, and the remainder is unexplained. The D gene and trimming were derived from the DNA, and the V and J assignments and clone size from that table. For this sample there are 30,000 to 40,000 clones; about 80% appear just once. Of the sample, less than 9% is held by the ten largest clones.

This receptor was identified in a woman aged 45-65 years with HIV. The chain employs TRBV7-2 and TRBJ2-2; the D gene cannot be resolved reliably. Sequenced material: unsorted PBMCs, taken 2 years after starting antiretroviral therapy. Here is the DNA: TGTGCCAGCAGCTTAGGAACCGGGGAGCTGTTTTTT. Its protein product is CASSLGTGELFF. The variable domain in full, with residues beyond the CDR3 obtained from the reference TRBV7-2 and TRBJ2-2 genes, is GAGVSQSPSNKVTEKGKDVELRCDPISGHTALYWYRQSLGQGLEFLIYFQGNSAPDKSGLPSDRFSAERTGGSVSTLTIQRTQQEDSAVYLCASSLGTGELFFGEGSRLTVL.